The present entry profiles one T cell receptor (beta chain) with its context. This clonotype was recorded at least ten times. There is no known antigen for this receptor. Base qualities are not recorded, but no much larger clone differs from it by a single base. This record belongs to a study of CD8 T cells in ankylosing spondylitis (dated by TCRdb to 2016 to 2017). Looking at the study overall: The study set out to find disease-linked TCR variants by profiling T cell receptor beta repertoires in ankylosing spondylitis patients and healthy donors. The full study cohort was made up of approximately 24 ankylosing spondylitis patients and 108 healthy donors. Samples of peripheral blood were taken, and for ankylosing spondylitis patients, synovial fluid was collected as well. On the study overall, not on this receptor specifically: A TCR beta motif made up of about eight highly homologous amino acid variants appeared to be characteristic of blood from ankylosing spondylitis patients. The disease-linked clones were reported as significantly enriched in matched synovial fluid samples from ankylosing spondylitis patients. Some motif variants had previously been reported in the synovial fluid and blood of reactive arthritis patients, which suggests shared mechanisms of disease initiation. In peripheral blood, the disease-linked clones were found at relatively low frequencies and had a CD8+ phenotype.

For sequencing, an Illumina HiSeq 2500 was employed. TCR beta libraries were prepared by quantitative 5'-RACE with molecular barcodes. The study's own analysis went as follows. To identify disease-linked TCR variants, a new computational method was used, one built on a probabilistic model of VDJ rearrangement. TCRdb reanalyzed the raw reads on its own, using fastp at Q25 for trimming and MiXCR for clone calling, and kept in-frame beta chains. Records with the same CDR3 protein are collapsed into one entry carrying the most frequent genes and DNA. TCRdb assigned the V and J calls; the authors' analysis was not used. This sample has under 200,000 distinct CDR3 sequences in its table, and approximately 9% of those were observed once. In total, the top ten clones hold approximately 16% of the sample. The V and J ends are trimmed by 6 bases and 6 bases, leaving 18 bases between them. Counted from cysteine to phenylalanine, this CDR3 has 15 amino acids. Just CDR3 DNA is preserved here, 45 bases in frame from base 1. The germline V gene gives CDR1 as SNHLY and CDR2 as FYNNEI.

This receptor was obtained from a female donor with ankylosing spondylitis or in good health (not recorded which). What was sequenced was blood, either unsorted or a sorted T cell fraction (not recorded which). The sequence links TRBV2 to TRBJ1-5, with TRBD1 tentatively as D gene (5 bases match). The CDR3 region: CASRKDPQRGQPQHF. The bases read TGTGCCAGCAGGAAAGACCCCCAAAGGGGTCAGCCCCAGCATTTT.